Listed here are 25 T cell receptor beta chains from one sample, sequenced in a study of cytomegalovirus exposure and HLA in healthy donors (dated by TCRdb to between 2016 and 2019). Library preparation used the immunoSEQ multiplex PCR assay. A mixture of 60 forward primers for TCR Vbeta segments and 13 reverse primers for TCR Jbeta segments was used in the multiplex PCR. In TCRdb, the immuneACCESS table is reduced to in-frame sequences with V and J assigned. These tables do not hold every clone; where another copy was compared, an unresolved V gene accounts for under half, and the others remain unexplained. Recorded for this sample are fewer than 110,000 clones; about 72% of them occurred a single time. The top ten hold about 2.5% of the sample. Sequencing was carried out using PBMCs. All receptors come from a man aged 18 to 30 in good health and CMV-seronegative.

The chain has TRBV10-3 and TRBJ1-2; D gene uncertain. Between the trimmed V and J ends, which lost 0 bases and 2 bases, there was a span of 7 bases. Germline V CDR1 and CDR2: ENHRY, SYGVKD. The CDR3 is 14 residues long. The CDR3 region has the DNA TGTGCCATCAGTGAGTCGATGAGGAACTATGGCTACACCTTC. As protein: CAISESMRNYGYTF.

The V gene is TRBV5-4, the J gene TRBJ1-2; D is unclear. The CDR3 covers 14 residues. The V and J ends lost 0 bases and 2 bases respectively, with 8 bases between them. Germline assignment: CDR1 SGHNT and CDR2 YYREEE (reference sequence). The CDR3, as DNA: TGTGCCAGCAGCTTGGTTGTCGGGAACTATGGCTACACCTTC. Encoded protein: CASSLVVGNYGYTF.

The sample holds a few counts of this clone. The chain couples TRBV11-2 to TRBJ1-5; maybe TRBD1 (6 bases). Germline CDR1 reads SGHAT; CDR2 reads FQNNGV. V was shortened by 5 bases and J by 3 bases, with 11 bases between the two germline ends. CDR3 length: 14 residues. The CDR3 sequence is CASSQDRYNQPQHF. CDR3 coding DNA: TGTGCCAGCAGCCAGGACAGATACAATCAGCCCCAGCATTTT. Full variable domain (rest looked up from reference TRBV11-2 and TRBJ1-5): EAGVAQSPRYKIIEKRQSVAFWCNPISGHATLYWYQQILGQGPKLLIQFQNNGVVDDSQLPKDRFSAERLKGVDSTLKIQPAKLEDSAVYLCASSQDRYNQPQHFGDGTRLSIL.

V gene TRBV18 combines with J gene TRBJ1-3; D uncertain. The ends were cut back, 3 bases at V and 0 bases at J, with 9 bases in the middle. This CDR3 contains 15 residues. Germline V gene lookup returns CDR1 KGHSH and CDR2 LQKENI. Written as DNA, the CDR3 is TGTGCCAGCTCACCGGAGGCAATCTCTGGAAACACCATATATTTT. The encoded protein is CASSPEAISGNTIYF.

This clone was counted between two and nine times. This sequence joins TRBV7-9 and TRBJ2-1; D unresolved. The CDR3 length is 14 residues. Trimming pared 5 bases from V and 9 bases from J, leaving 17 bases between. The germline gives CDR1 SEHNR, CDR2 FQNEAQ (reference sequence). CDR3 nucleotides: TGTGCCAGCAGCCCCTTATCTTCGGTCGGTGAGCAGTTCTTC. Its protein is CASSPLSSVGEQFF.

This chain joins TRBV5-6 and TRBJ2-7; tentative D call: TRBD1 (6 bases). The CDR3 runs 14 residues. V was pared by 1 base and J by 1 base, with 9 bases between. CDR1 is SGHDT, CDR2 YYEEEE, per germline. In nucleotides, the CDR3 is TGTGCCAGCAGCTTGCTTCAGGGGTCCTACGAGCAGTACTTC. It encodes CASSLLQGSYEQYF.

This clone was seen only a few times. This chain uses TRBV5-1 with TRBJ1-1, with D perhaps matching TRBD1 (5 bases). Germline CDR1 and CDR2: SGHRS and YFSETQ. V was clipped by 3 bases and J by 6 bases, with 12 bases between them. This CDR3 has 13 residues. In nucleotides, the CDR3 is TGCGCCAGCAGCTCCCAGGGTTACGCTGAAGCTTTCTTT. Its translation: CASSSQGYAEAFF.

This clone was seen more than once but under ten times. The CDR3, as DNA: TGTGCCAGCAGTGAACCGGCAGGGTATAGCAATCAGCCCCAGCATTTT. This codes for CASSEPAGYSNQPQHF. The rearrangement joins TRBV6-1 to TRBJ1-5, with D possibly being TRBD1 (5 bases). V was cut by 2 bases and J by 0 bases, with 11 bases left in between. The CDR3 spans 16 residues. CDR1 and CDR2 (germline): MNHNS, SASEGT.

This chain connects TRBV7-2 to TRBJ2-2, with 10 bases identical to TRBD2. The CDR3 loop spans 17 amino acids. Germline V CDR1 and CDR2: SGHTA, FQGNSA. With V trimmed by 3 bases and J by 4 bases, 8 bases remained unmatched. The CDR3 DNA sequence: TGTGCCAGCAGCTTGCGAGCGGGGGGGCGGGTCACCGGGGAGCTGTTTTTT. It codes for CASSLRAGGRVTGELFF.

J is TRBJ2-5 and V is TRBV19; 12 nucleotides match TRBD2. V gave up 5 bases and J gave up 5 bases; unmatched junction bases: 9. Germline V gives CDR1 LNHDA, CDR2 SQIVND (reference sequence). The CDR3 runs to 16 residues. CDR3 region: CASSSPSGGAWETQYF. The CDR3 bases are TGTGCCAGTAGTTCCCCTAGCGGGGGGGCTTGGGAGACCCAGTACTTC.

V and J are TRBV4-3 and TRBJ2-5; D may be TRBD1 (5 bases). The last part of the DNA fits TRBJ2-7 better; the J call may be wrong. The CDR3 runs 15 residues. The V gene's germline CDR1 is LGHNA and CDR2 YSLEER. CDR3: CASSPEVQGGNEQYF. CDR3 in DNA: TGCGCCAGCAGCCCAGAGGTCCAGGGCGGCAACGAGCAGTACTTC.

V is TRBV11-2 and J is TRBJ1-5; 7 bases are shared with TRBD1. The CDR3 contains 14 residues. Germline V lookup: CDR1 SGHAT, CDR2 FQNNGV. V lost 1 base to trimming and J lost 7 bases; unmatched junction nucleotides: 4. CDR3 residues: CASSLGGGGQPQHF. The DNA for the CDR3 is TGTGCCAGCAGCTTAGGAGGGGGCGGGCAGCCCCAGCATTTT.

In its sample, this clone was seen once. This chain's CDR3 is CASSAPPAGKVGNTIYF. CDR3 DNA: TGTGCCAGCAGCGCACCTCCCGCAGGGAAAGTCGGAAACACCATATATTTT. This chain uses TRBV7-9 with TRBJ1-3; weak D call: TRBD1 (5 bases). Trimming shortened V by 5 bases and J by 4 bases, and 21 bases separated the two germline ends. The CDR3 extends over 17 amino acids. The germline V gene encodes CDR1 SEHNR and CDR2 FQNEAQ (reference sequence).

This clone occurred once. One end of the junction varies from germline; a read error may be responsible. V is TRBV14 and J is TRBJ1-2; possible D gene TRBD1, 5 bases. The length of the CDR3 is 13 residues. Germline V gene data show CDR1 as SGHDN and CDR2 as FVKESK. CDR3 nucleotides: TGTGCCAGCAGCCAAGTGCAGGGCTATGGCTACCCCTTC. Its protein is CASSQVQGYGYPF. Drawing the rest from reference TRBV14 and TRBJ1-2, the complete variable domain is EAGVTQFPSHSVIEKGQTVTLRCDPISGHDNLYWYRRVMGKEIKFLLHFVKESKQDESGMPNNRFLAERTGGTYSTLKVQPAELEDSGVYFCASSQVQGYGYPFGSGTRLTVV.

The chain is built from TRBV28 and TRBJ1-6; 8 nucleotides match TRBD1. Germline V gene sequence: CDR1 MDHEN, CDR2 SYDVKM. The J segment lost 8 bases and the V segment lost 5 bases, leaving 11 bases of the junction unmatched. This CDR3 has 16 residues. Here the CDR3 reads CASSIPQGEYDSPLHF. Written as DNA, the CDR3 is TGTGCCAGCAGTATCCCACAGGGGGAATACGATTCACCCCTCCACTTT. Filled out from reference TRBV28 and TRBJ1-6, the complete variable domain reads DVKVTQSSRYLVKRTGEKVFLECVQDMDHENMFWYRQDPGLGLRLIYFSYDVKMKEKGDIPEGYSVSREKKERFSLILESASTNQTSMYLCASSIPQGEYDSPLHFGNGTRLTVT.

This clone was counted a single time. The V gene is TRBV9, the J gene TRBJ2-2, with D tentatively TRBD2 (5 bases). This CDR3 is built from 11 residues. The germline V gene has CDR1 SGDLS and CDR2 YYNGEE. V was trimmed by 4 bases and J by 8 bases, leaving 6 bases between them. Written as DNA, the CDR3 is TGTGCCAGCAGCACTAGTGGGGAGCTGTTTTTT. Residues: CASSTSGELFF.

As to this clone: A junction boundary mismatches the germline segment, possibly from a read error. The rearrangement links TRBV9 to TRBJ2-1; 7 nucleotides agree with TRBD2. Germline CDR1 is SGDLS and CDR2 is YYNGEE. This CDR3 has 16 residues. The CDR3 sequence: CANSVNGLGVYNEQFF. CDR3 bases: TGTGCCAACAGCGTAAACGGACTAGGGGTTTACAATGAGCAGTTCTTC.

V and J are TRBV19 and TRBJ1-2; TRBD1 is a possible D gene (5 bases). V was trimmed by 5 bases and J by 4 bases, leaving 23 bases between them. CDR3 length: 17 amino acids. Germline V gene data show CDR1 as LNHDA and CDR2 as SQIVND (reference sequence). CDR3 bases: TGTGCCAGTAGTCCCGAAGGGACTGACCATCTACTCTATGGCTACACCTTC. It is translated as CASSPEGTDHLLYGYTF.

The V and J genes are TRBV29-1 and TRBJ2-1; no reliable D call. The CDR3 has 12 amino acids. The germline gives CDR1 SQVTM, CDR2 ANQGSEA. Trimming removed 4 bases from V and 10 bases from J, with 14 bases in between. The CDR3 region has the DNA TGCAGCGTTGTAGTAAGCGCGAAAGAGCAGTTCTTC. Encoded protein: CSVVVSAKEQFF.

The chain is built from TRBV5-1 and TRBJ1-1; D gene ambiguous. The CDR3 is 14 residues long. The V gene lost 0 bases and the J gene lost 1 base, with 7 bases spanning the gap. Germline CDR1 reads SGHRS; CDR2 reads YFSETQ. For the CDR3, the DNA is TGCGCCAGCAGCTTGGTACCAGAGAACACTGAAGCTTTCTTT. It codes for CASSLVPENTEAFF.

The chain uses TRBV9 and TRBJ1-1; TRBD1 matches 8 bases. After removal of 0 bases from V and 1 base from J, the junction contained 11 bases not matched to a gene. The CDR3 spans 18 residues. The V gene's germline CDR1 is SGDLS and CDR2 YYNGEE. CDR3 DNA sequence: TGTGCCAGCAGCGTAGCAGCAGGGGGCGCCCCGGGGAACACTGAAGCTTTCTTT. It is translated as CASSVAAGGAPGNTEAFF. The full variable domain, in which reference TRBV9 and TRBJ1-1 provide the parts outside the CDR3, is DSGVTQTPKHLITATGQRVTLRCSPRSGDLSVYWYQQSLDQGLQFLIQYYNGEERAKGNILERFSAQQFPDLHSELNLSSLELGDSALYFCASSVAAGGAPGNTEAFFGQGTRLTVV.

This chain links TRBV6-5 with TRBJ2-2; D might be TRBD1 (6 bases). Trimming removed 2 bases from V and 2 bases from J, with 9 bases in between. The CDR3 covers 15 residues. Per germline, CDR1 MNHEY and CDR2 SVGAGI. DNA of the CDR3: TGTGCCAGCAGTTACGGGACACCTAACACCGGGGAGCTGTTTTTT. It specifies CASSYGTPNTGELFF.

J is TRBJ1-1 and V is TRBV2; D ambiguous. This CDR3 is 11 amino acids long. CDR1 SNHLY and CDR2 FYNNEI come from the germline V gene. V lost 6 bases to trimming and J lost 1 base, with 3 bases between them. This chain's CDR3 is CASRANTEAFF. The CDR3 DNA sequence: TGTGCCAGCAGGGCGAACACTGAAGCTTTCTTT. Drawing the rest from reference TRBV2 and TRBJ1-1, the complete variable domain is EPEVTQTPSHQVTQMGQEVILRCVPISNHLYFYWYRQILGQKVEFLVSFYNNEISEKSEIFDDQFSVERPDGSNFTLKIRSTKLEDSAMYFCASRANTEAFFGQGTRLTVV.

The rearrangement joins TRBV19 to TRBJ1-6, with 9 bases that match TRBD1. The CDR3 consists of 15 residues. With V trimmed by 3 bases and J by 7 bases, 4 bases remained unmatched. From germline, CDR1 is LNHDA and CDR2 SQIVND (reference sequence). In DNA form, the CDR3 reads TGTGCCAGTAGTATTGTCGGGACAGGGAATTCACCCCTCCACTTT. Protein sequence: CASSIVGTGNSPLHF.

V and J are TRBV11-2 and TRBJ2-7; 8 nucleotides match TRBD1. The germline V gene encodes CDR1 SGHAT and CDR2 FQNNGV. The trim removed 5 bases at V and 2 bases at J, leaving 5 bases unmatched. The CDR3 totals 14 residues. The CDR3 loop is CASSHRDRTYEQYF. The CDR3, as DNA: TGTGCCAGCAGCCACCGGGACAGGACCTACGAGCAGTACTTC. The full variable domain, in which reference TRBV11-2 and TRBJ2-7 provide the parts outside the CDR3, is EAGVAQSPRYKIIEKRQSVAFWCNPISGHATLYWYQQILGQGPKLLIQFQNNGVVDDSQLPKDRFSAERLKGVDSTLKIQPAKLEDSAVYLCASSHRDRTYEQYFGPGTRLTVT.